The TCR beta chain described here comes from a study of T cells in narcolepsy. Looking at the study overall: Patients with NT1 or NT2 and healthy control donors were enrolled. Study observations and caveats: Autoreactive clonotypes reportedly recurred in blood of same and different patients, not controls. HCRT-specific and TRIB2-specific autoreactive clonotypes appeared among same-patient CSF and blood CD4+ clonotypes.

CDR3 length equals 15 residues. The germline V gene has CDR1 MNHEY and CDR2 SVGAGI. J gave up 3 bases and V 6 bases, and 6 bases lay outside the gene matches. Notes on this clone: The target antigen is unknown.

Profiled with immunoSEQ multiplex PCR; TCRdb holds only in-frame clones, not every one. The data show roughly 8,100 clones, 61% seen once. The chain employs TRBV6-5 and TRBJ1-3; 9 bases align to TRBD1. Sequenced material: CD45RA- memory CD8+ T cells from PBMCs. The receptor was derived from a human donor with narcolepsy. CDR3 DNA: TGTGCCAGCAGCCTATCGACAGGGGGTGGAAACACCATATATTTT. Protein: CASSLSTGGGNTIYF.